This TCR beta chain is from a study of T cells in tumors after PD-1 blockade. Study at large: No patient had prior checkpoint blockade, systemic immunosuppression, or radiotherapy within 4 weeks. Patients received pembrolizumab 200 mg every 3 weeks or cemiplimab 350 mg every 2 weeks. Study-wide results and caveats: About 41% of tumor TCR clonotypes were also found in blood.

Generated by immunoSEQ multiplex PCR, the TCRdb table keeps only in-frame clones and is missing some. In the table there are approximately 60,000 clones, around four fifths of which are singletons. Germline V gives CDR1 SGHVS, CDR2 FNYEAQ. Germline trimming cut 5 bases from V and 4 bases from J; bases unmatched to any gene: 8. CDR3 size: 15 residues. Note on this clone: As yet, its antigen is unknown.

The rearrangement links TRBV7-6 to TRBJ1-2, with TRBD1 matching over 9 bases. This specimen consisted of PBMCs, obtained before anti-PD-1 treatment. The origin of this receptor is a human donor with basal cell carcinoma. This CDR3 reads CASSPGQGQGYGYTF. DNA of the CDR3: TGTGCCAGCAGCCCCGGACAGGGGCAGGGCTATGGCTACACCTTC.